A selection of T cell receptor beta chains follows, all from one sample in a study of blood T cell repertoires in COVID-19. Profiled with immunoSEQ multiplex PCR; TCRdb holds only in-frame clones, not every one. The table has about 300,000 clones, approximately 88% seen once; the top ten hold under 6.5%. Sequencing used peripheral blood. The receptors stem from a young man who had recovered from COVID-19. CDR3s include the opening cysteine and the closing phenylalanine or tryptophan. Fields, in order: clone size, V gene, J gene, D gene, CDR3 DNA, CDR3 protein. D genes are given only for firm matches. The size of a clone is reported for some rows only, either as once, few or many, or as a class for expanded clones.

clone_size: -; v_call: TRBV19; j_call: TRBJ1-2; d_call: -; cdr3_nt: TGTGCCAGTAGTATAACTGAAAACTATGGCTACACCTTC; cdr3_aa: CASSITENYGYTF
clone_size: once; v_call: TRBV6-2/TRBV6-3; j_call: TRBJ2-3; d_call: -; cdr3_nt: TGTGCCAGCAGTTACTCTTCGGACAGCCCTTCCACAGATACGCAGTATTTT; cdr3_aa: CASSYSSDSPSTDTQYF
clone_size: once; v_call: TRBV5-1; j_call: TRBJ2-3; d_call: TRBD2; cdr3_nt: TGCGCCAGCAGCTTGGAAATACTAGCGGGGGGCACAGATACGCAGTATTTT; cdr3_aa: CASSLEILAGGTDTQYF
clone_size: -; v_call: TRBV30; j_call: TRBJ2-7; d_call: -; cdr3_nt: TGTGCCTGGAGTGGGCAGGGAAAGGGATACGAGCAGTACTTC; cdr3_aa: CAWSGQGKGYEQYF
clone_size: -; v_call: TRBV7-3; j_call: TRBJ2-3; d_call: TRBD2; cdr3_nt: TGTGCCAGCAGCTCCAAACTAGCGGGGGGGCCAGATACGCAGTATTTT; cdr3_aa: CASSSKLAGGPDTQYF
clone_size: few; v_call: TRBV10-1; j_call: TRBJ2-3; d_call: TRBD2; cdr3_nt: TGCGCCAGCAGTACTAGCGGGATCCCCACAGATACGCAGTATTTT; cdr3_aa: CASSTSGIPTDTQYF
clone_size: -; v_call: TRBV7-9; j_call: TRBJ2-1; d_call: TRBD2; cdr3_nt: TGTGCCAGCAGCTCAAGCCCCGGGACTAGCATTCTCAATGAGCAGTTCTTC; cdr3_aa: CASSSSPGTSILNEQFF
clone_size: -; v_call: TRBV2; j_call: TRBJ1-1; d_call: -; cdr3_nt: TGTGCCAGGAATGGACAGCTGAAGAACACTGAAGCTTTCTTT; cdr3_aa: CARNGQLKNTEAFF
clone_size: -; v_call: TRBV29-1; j_call: TRBJ1-2; d_call: TRBD1; cdr3_nt: TGCAGCGCAAAGGGGACAGGGTATAATGGCTACACCTTC; cdr3_aa: CSAKGTGYNGYTF
clone_size: -; v_call: TRBV7-9; j_call: TRBJ1-1; d_call: TRBD1; cdr3_nt: TGTGCCAGCAGCTTAAAGGGGGCAACCTTTGAAGCTTTCTTT; cdr3_aa: CASSLKGATFEAFF
clone_size: few; v_call: TRBV6-4; j_call: TRBJ1-1; d_call: TRBD1; cdr3_nt: TGTGCCAGCAGGGGACAGGGTAGTTTTTTCTTT; cdr3_aa: CASRGQGSFFF
clone_size: -; v_call: TRBV13; j_call: TRBJ1-3; d_call: TRBD1; cdr3_nt: TGTGCCAGCAGCTCACAGGGGGCAATCGTTGGAAACACCATATATTTT; cdr3_aa: CASSSQGAIVGNTIYF
clone_size: -; v_call: TRBV6-5; j_call: TRBJ2-7; d_call: -; cdr3_nt: TGTGCCAGCAGTTACTCGGGGGCAGCCTACGAGCAGTACTTC; cdr3_aa: CASSYSGAAYEQYF
clone_size: -; v_call: TRBV11-2; j_call: TRBJ1-1; d_call: -; cdr3_nt: TGTGCCAGCAGCTTAGGGTCCGACACCACTGAAGCTTTCTTT; cdr3_aa: CASSLGSDTTEAFF
clone_size: -; v_call: TRBV27; j_call: TRBJ2-7; d_call: -; cdr3_nt: TGTGCCAGCAGTCCGAACTACATCGAGCAGTACTTC; cdr3_aa: CASSPNYIEQYF
clone_size: -; v_call: TRBV29-1; j_call: TRBJ1-1; d_call: TRBD1; cdr3_nt: TGCAGCGTTGAAGATAGGGGGCGGGACACTGAAGCTTTCTTT; cdr3_aa: CSVEDRGRDTEAFF
clone_size: -; v_call: TRBV11-2; j_call: TRBJ2-1; d_call: TRBD2; cdr3_nt: TGTGCCAGCAGCTCCCTGAGGACTAGCGGAAATGAGCAGTTCTTC; cdr3_aa: CASSSLRTSGNEQFF
clone_size: -; v_call: TRBV7-6; j_call: TRBJ1-4; d_call: -; cdr3_nt: TGTGCCAGCAGCATACAACAGGGATTGGCAACTAATGAAAAACTGTTTTTT; cdr3_aa: CASSIQQGLATNEKLFF
clone_size: once; v_call: TRBV19; j_call: TRBJ2-6; d_call: -; cdr3_nt: TGTGCCAGTAGTATGGGCAACTCTGGGGCCAACGTCCTGACTTTC; cdr3_aa: CASSMGNSGANVLTF
clone_size: -; v_call: TRBV18; j_call: TRBJ2-1; d_call: -; cdr3_nt: TGTGCCAGCTCACCGGATGGAGCCAATGAGCAGTTCTTC; cdr3_aa: CASSPDGANEQFF
clone_size: -; v_call: TRBV5-1; j_call: TRBJ2-5; d_call: -; cdr3_nt: TGCGCCAGCAGCTTGGCTACAGGGCCCGAGACCCAGTACTTC; cdr3_aa: CASSLATGPETQYF
clone_size: -; v_call: TRBV5-4; j_call: TRBJ2-1; d_call: -; cdr3_nt: TGTGCCAGCAGCTTCAACAGAGAGTACAATGAGCAGTTCTTC; cdr3_aa: CASSFNREYNEQFF
clone_size: -; v_call: TRBV5-1; j_call: TRBJ1-1; d_call: -; cdr3_nt: TGCGCCAGCAGCTTGGTGCAGGGTGAAGCTTTCTTT; cdr3_aa: CASSLVQGEAFF
clone_size: once; v_call: TRBV28; j_call: TRBJ2-7; d_call: TRBD2; cdr3_nt: TGTGCCAGCAGTTCCTCCGGGACTAGCGGCTACGAGCAGTACTTC; cdr3_aa: CASSSSGTSGYEQYF
clone_size: -; v_call: TRBV6-5; j_call: TRBJ2-7; d_call: -; cdr3_nt: TGTGCCAGCAGTTACGAGTCCTCCTACGAGCAGTACTTC; cdr3_aa: CASSYESSYEQYF
clone_size: -; v_call: TRBV6-2/TRBV6-3; j_call: TRBJ2-2; d_call: TRBD1; cdr3_nt: TGTGCCAGCAGTTACGATCCGGGACAGAGAAACACCGGGGAGCTGTTTTTT; cdr3_aa: CASSYDPGQRNTGELFF
clone_size: -; v_call: TRBV27; j_call: TRBJ1-1; d_call: -; cdr3_nt: TGTGCCAGCAGGAGTGGGGGCGCCACTGAAGCTTTCTTT; cdr3_aa: CASRSGGATEAFF
clone_size: -; v_call: TRBV19; j_call: TRBJ2-1; d_call: TRBD2; cdr3_nt: TGTGCCAGTACGCGGGAGTGGGCAACTGAGCAGTTCTTC; cdr3_aa: CASTREWATEQFF
clone_size: -; v_call: TRBV7-2; j_call: TRBJ2-3; d_call: -; cdr3_nt: TGTGCCAGCAGCTTAGGGCCGGGGGTCACAGATACGCAGTATTTT; cdr3_aa: CASSLGPGVTDTQYF
clone_size: -; v_call: TRBV29-1; j_call: TRBJ1-1; d_call: -; cdr3_nt: TGCAGCGCCAGGGGAAACACTGAAGCTTTCTTT; cdr3_aa: CSARGNTEAFF
clone_size: -; v_call: TRBV2; j_call: TRBJ2-1; d_call: TRBD2; cdr3_nt: TGTGCCAGCAGGACGGGGAGGGGAAGCAGCAATGAGCAGTTCTTC; cdr3_aa: CASRTGRGSSNEQFF
clone_size: few; v_call: TRBV15; j_call: TRBJ1-1; d_call: TRBD1; cdr3_nt: TGTGCCACCAGCAGAGCGGACAGGGAATGGGACACTGAAGCTTTCTTT; cdr3_aa: CATSRADREWDTEAFF
clone_size: -; v_call: TRBV24-1; j_call: TRBJ2-7; d_call: -; cdr3_nt: TGTGCCACCAGTGACAGGGACACCCAGCAGGTCCCCTACGAGCAGTACTTC; cdr3_aa: CATSDRDTQQVPYEQYF
clone_size: -; v_call: TRBV7-2; j_call: TRBJ2-3; d_call: -; cdr3_nt: TGTGCCAGCAGCTTAAGGGCGGGGTGGGAGGATACGCAGTATTTT; cdr3_aa: CASSLRAGWEDTQYF
clone_size: -; v_call: TRBV29-1; j_call: TRBJ2-1; d_call: TRBD1; cdr3_nt: TGCAGCGTAGCCGGGACAGGGTCCCCCGGTCGTCAGTTCTTC; cdr3_aa: CSVAGTGSPGRQFF
clone_size: -; v_call: TRBV5-8; j_call: TRBJ2-1; d_call: -; cdr3_nt: TGTGCCAGCAGCTTACGGAATGAGCAGTTCTTC; cdr3_aa: CASSLRNEQFF
clone_size: -; v_call: TRBV5-6; j_call: TRBJ1-2; d_call: -; cdr3_nt: TGTGCCAGCAGCTTGAAACAGGTCTATCGGGGCTACACCTTC; cdr3_aa: CASSLKQVYRGYTF
clone_size: -; v_call: TRBV6-6; j_call: TRBJ1-4; d_call: -; cdr3_nt: TGTGCCAGCAGTTACCCGGGGGTGGGTGAAAAACTGTTTTTT; cdr3_aa: CASSYPGVGEKLFF
clone_size: -; v_call: TRBV6-2/TRBV6-3; j_call: TRBJ1-6; d_call: -; cdr3_nt: TGTGCCAGCAGTGATCATGACATACCACATAATTCACCCCTCCACTTT; cdr3_aa: CASSDHDIPHNSPLHF
clone_size: -; v_call: TRBV25-1; j_call: TRBJ2-7; d_call: TRBD2; cdr3_nt: TGTGCCAGCAGTGAGAATGGGGTAGCGGGATTCTACGAGCAGTACTTC; cdr3_aa: CASSENGVAGFYEQYF
clone_size: -; v_call: TRBV30; j_call: TRBJ2-1; d_call: -; cdr3_nt: TGTGCCTGGGCGAAACTAGGCAATGAGCAGTTCTTC; cdr3_aa: CAWAKLGNEQFF
clone_size: few; v_call: TRBV7-9; j_call: TRBJ1-4; d_call: -; cdr3_nt: TGTGCCAGCAGCTTAGGCCAGGACAAGGAAAAACTGTTTTTT; cdr3_aa: CASSLGQDKEKLFF
clone_size: -; v_call: TRBV21-1; j_call: TRBJ1-1; d_call: -; cdr3_nt: TGTGCCAGCACCCGGGGAGAGGAAGCTTTCTTT; cdr3_aa: CASTRGEEAFF
clone_size: -; v_call: TRBV12-3/TRBV12-4; j_call: TRBJ2-7; d_call: TRBD1; cdr3_nt: TGTGCCAGCAGTTTAGGGGACAGCTACGAGCAGTACTTC; cdr3_aa: CASSLGDSYEQYF
clone_size: once; v_call: TRBV9; j_call: TRBJ1-3; d_call: -; cdr3_nt: TGTGCCAGCAGTCTCGGGGGAGCTGGAAACACCATATATTTT; cdr3_aa: CASSLGGAGNTIYF
clone_size: -; v_call: TRBV5-6; j_call: TRBJ2-1; d_call: -; cdr3_nt: TGTGCCAGCAGCTTGGAGAGGGAAAATGAGCAGTTCTTC; cdr3_aa: CASSLERENEQFF
clone_size: -; v_call: TRBV15; j_call: TRBJ2-5; d_call: -; cdr3_nt: TGTGCCACCAGCAGCGGACAGTTCCAAGAGACCCAGTACTTC; cdr3_aa: CATSSGQFQETQYF
clone_size: -; v_call: TRBV19; j_call: TRBJ2-1; d_call: TRBD2; cdr3_nt: TGTGCCAGTAGTCCCCCAGGTCTAGCGGGAGTATACAATGAGCAGTTCTTC; cdr3_aa: CASSPPGLAGVYNEQFF
clone_size: -; v_call: TRBV7-9; j_call: TRBJ2-2; d_call: -; cdr3_nt: TGTGCCAGCAGCTGGACTCTAACCGGGGAGCTGTTTTTT; cdr3_aa: CASSWTLTGELFF
clone_size: -; v_call: TRBV5-6; j_call: TRBJ1-2; d_call: -; cdr3_nt: TGTGCCAGCAGCTTGGGACAGCCCCCTTATGGCTACACCTTC; cdr3_aa: CASSLGQPPYGYTF
clone_size: -; v_call: TRBV6-5; j_call: TRBJ1-5; d_call: -; cdr3_nt: TGTGCCAGCAGTTTATCGACAGCAAATCAGCCCCAGCATTTT; cdr3_aa: CASSLSTANQPQHF
clone_size: -; v_call: TRBV4-1; j_call: TRBJ2-4; d_call: -; cdr3_nt: TGCGCCAGCAGCCAAGATGGTCGAAGGAGTACGGTTAAAAACATTCAGTACTTC; cdr3_aa: CASSQDGRRSTVKNIQYF
clone_size: -; v_call: TRBV29-1; j_call: TRBJ2-7; d_call: TRBD1; cdr3_nt: TGCAGCGCCCTAGGACAGGGCTACGAGCAGTACTTC; cdr3_aa: CSALGQGYEQYF
clone_size: -; v_call: TRBV4-1; j_call: TRBJ2-5; d_call: TRBD1; cdr3_nt: TGCGCCAGCAGCCACCCGGACAGGGGAGAGACCCAGTACTTC; cdr3_aa: CASSHPDRGETQYF
clone_size: -; v_call: TRBV5-5; j_call: TRBJ1-1; d_call: -; cdr3_nt: TGTGCCAGCAGCTTGGGTATCGGACGGGGGGTCACTGAAGCTTTCTTT; cdr3_aa: CASSLGIGRGVTEAFF
clone_size: once; v_call: TRBV19; j_call: TRBJ2-2; d_call: TRBD1; cdr3_nt: TGTGCCAGTAGTACGGACAGGGTTGGGGCCGGGGAGCTGTTTTTT; cdr3_aa: CASSTDRVGAGELFF
clone_size: -; v_call: TRBV11-1; j_call: TRBJ2-3; d_call: TRBD2; cdr3_nt: TGTGCCAGCAGACTAATGACTAGCGGCACAGATACGCAGTATTTT; cdr3_aa: CASRLMTSGTDTQYF
clone_size: few; v_call: TRBV9; j_call: TRBJ2-2; d_call: TRBD2; cdr3_nt: TGTGCCAGCAGCGTATCCTCAGCGGGGATTAACACCGGGGAGCTGTTTTTT; cdr3_aa: CASSVSSAGINTGELFF
clone_size: -; v_call: TRBV4-3; j_call: TRBJ2-3; d_call: TRBD2; cdr3_nt: TGCGCCAGCAGCCAAGATTTTCAGCGGGGGGGCACAGATACGCAGTATTTT; cdr3_aa: CASSQDFQRGGTDTQYF